Shown below are 8 T cell receptor beta chains from a single sample sequenced in a study of blood T cell repertoires in COVID-19. Assay used: immunoSEQ multiplex PCR; TCRdb lists only in-frame clones, some missing. Of under 250,000 clones in the sample, about 90% were seen once. The sequencing sample was made of peripheral blood. The receptors originated from a man older than 75 with acute or convalescent COVID-19.

The chain recombines TRBV3-1 (or the pseudogene TRBV3-2) with TRBJ2-6; 7 bases fit TRBD1. Germline CDR1 and CDR2: LGHDT and YNNKEL (reference sequence). Germline trimming cut 6 bases from V and 0 bases from J; bases unmatched to any gene: 11. The CDR3 is 18 residues long. The DNA of the CDR3 is TGTGCCAGCAGTCATCGGACAGGCTTGTCCTCTGGGGCCAACGTCCTGACTTTC. Translation: CASSHRTGLSSGANVLTF.

This clone was counted only a few times. The V and J genes are TRBV20-1 and TRBJ1-4; D is undetermined. V gave up 3 bases and J gave up 6 bases, with 14 bases separating them. Germline values: CDR1 DFQATT, CDR2 SNEGSKA (reference sequence). This CDR3 contains 14 residues. The CDR3 sequence is CSASSGKRDEKLFF. The CDR3 DNA sequence: TGCAGTGCTAGTTCCGGGAAAAGGGATGAAAAACTGTTTTTT.

The CDR3 loop reads CASSPKLDRGFQETQYF. The DNA of the CDR3 is TGCGCCAGCAGCCCCAAGTTGGACAGGGGGTTTCAAGAGACCCAGTACTTC. This chain connects TRBV5-1 to TRBJ2-5; 10 nucleotides match TRBD1. The germline V gene has CDR1 SGHRS and CDR2 YFSETQ. V trimming: 4 bases; J trimming: 2 bases; junction bases outside the gene matches: 11. CDR3 length: 17 residues.

This chain joins TRBV18 and TRBJ2-7; 8 bases are shared with TRBD1. The CDR3 has 14 amino acids. The germline V gene has CDR1 KGHSH and CDR2 LQKENI. V shed 6 bases, J shed 3 bases, and the junction held 7 bases outside the gene matches. DNA for the CDR3: TGTGCCAGCTCTCCGGGACAGGTCCTCTACGAGCAGTACTTC. Translated, it gives CASSPGQVLYEQYF.

Here the CDR3 reads CASSQFGTGLRGTQYF. The DNA of the CDR3 is TGTGCCAGCAGCCAATTCGGGACAGGGCTTAGGGGGACCCAGTACTTC. The rearrangement uses TRBV3-1 (or the pseudogene TRBV3-2) and TRBJ2-5, with 9 nucleotides matching TRBD1. The CDR3 runs to 16 residues. V shed 2 bases, J shed 7 bases, and the junction held 11 bases outside the gene matches. Germline CDR1 LGHDT, CDR2 YNNKEL (reference sequence).

The V call is TRBV6-2 or TRBV6-3, the J call TRBJ2-7; 10 bases are shared with TRBD2. Trimming took 6 bases from V and 4 from J; bases not matched to a gene: 3. The CDR3 spans 13 residues. The germline CDR1 and CDR2 sequences are MNHEY and SVGEGT. Here the CDR3 DNA reads TGTGCCAGCAGGCCTAGCGGGAGTTACGAGCAGTACTTC. It yields the protein CASRPSGSYEQYF.

The V call is TRBV28, the J call TRBJ2-7, with D possibly TRBD1 on 6 matching bases. The germline V gene has CDR1 MDHEN and CDR2 SYDVKM. The CDR3 spans 13 residues. V was trimmed by 3 bases and J by 3 bases, leaving 9 bases between them. CDR3 nucleotides: TGTGCCAGCAGTTTTGGACAGCTCTACGAGCAGTACTTC. Encoded protein: CASSFGQLYEQYF.

In DNA, the CDR3 is TGCAGCGTTGAGGGGGCCGATCAGCCCCAGCATTTT. It encodes CSVEGADQPQHF. This chain connects TRBV29-1 to TRBJ1-5, with a weak D call TRBD1 (6 bases). Trimming pared 3 bases from V and 5 bases from J, leaving 8 bases between. Germline V lookup: CDR1 SQVTM, CDR2 ANQGSEA. The CDR3 runs 12 residues.